One sample yielded the 10 T cell receptor beta chains listed below, sequenced in a study of cytomegalovirus exposure and HLA in healthy donors (dated 2017 in TCRdb). The library was produced with the immunoSEQ multiplex PCR assay. For the multiplex PCR, a mixture combining 60 forward primers for TCR Vbeta segments and 13 reverse primers for TCR Jbeta segments was used. The clones in this table, taken by TCRdb from immuneACCESS, are in-frame only. Not every clone is retained; where verified, under half of the shortfall comes from an unresolved V gene, and the cause of the rest is unknown. The sample contains 200,000 to 250,000 clones, 77% of them found a single time. Together, the top ten hold about 2.5% of the sample. Sequencing used PBMCs. The receptors stem from a woman aged 55-70 years in good health and CMV-seropositive.

The CDR3 spells CASSRQMNTEAFF. In DNA form, the CDR3 reads TGTGCCAGCAGCCGCCAGATGAACACTGAAGCTTTCTTT. This rearrangement joins TRBV6-6 to TRBJ1-1; D is uncertain. CDR1 is MNHNY, CDR2 SVGAGI, per germline (reference sequence). Trimming removed 6 bases at V and 0 bases at J, with 8 bases between. This CDR3 is 13 amino acids long.

This chain links TRBV7-9 with TRBJ2-7, with D possibly matching TRBD1 (5 bases). Trimming left V 2 bases short and J 9 bases short, with 8 bases between. The length of the CDR3 is 11 residues. CDR1 and CDR2 from the germline V gene are SEHNR and FQNEAQ (reference sequence). CDR3 in DNA: TGTGCCAGCAGCTTACGGCAGGGGCAGTACTTC. This gives the protein CASSLRQGQYF.

The chain uses TRBV30 and TRBJ2-1; possibly TRBD2 for D (5 bases). The CDR3 has 14 residues. The V end was cut by 3 bases, the J end by 3 bases, with 12 bases between. Germline V lookup: CDR1 GTSNPN, CDR2 SVGIG (reference sequence). The CDR3 loop reads CAWRGRGNYNEQFF. The CDR3 bases are TGTGCCTGGAGAGGACGGGGAAACTACAATGAGCAGTTCTTC. The complete variable domain, with remaining parts taken from reference TRBV30 and TRBJ2-1, reads SQTIHQWPATLVQPVGSPLSLECTVEGTSNPNLYWYRQAAGRGLQLLFYSVGIGQISSEVPQNLSASRPQDRQFILSSKKLLLSDSGFYLCAWRGRGNYNEQFFGPGTRLTVL.

This chain connects TRBV5-1 to TRBJ2-1; D is perhaps TRBD2 (7 bases). Per the germline V gene, CDR1 is SGHRS and CDR2 is YFSETQ. This CDR3 comprises 15 residues. The germline V and J ends were trimmed by 7 bases and 5 bases, with 19 bases remaining between them. As DNA, the CDR3 is TGCGCCAGCCCCCCGGGGAGGGGGGGGCACAATGAGCAGTTCTTC. Its protein is CASPPGRGGHNEQFF.

This clone is a singleton in its sample. This chain links TRBV7-9 with TRBJ2-1, with 9 bases identical to TRBD2. Germline V CDR1 and CDR2: SEHNR, FQNEAQ (reference sequence). V was clipped by 5 bases and J by 6 bases; unmatched bases: 14. The CDR3 loop spans 17 amino acids. CDR3 nucleotides: TGTGCCAGCAGCCTACGACCCATGCGGGAGGGCCGCAATGAGCAGTTCTTC. As protein: CASSLRPMREGRNEQFF.

This chain links TRBV18 with TRBJ2-5, with TRBD2 identical over 14 bases. From germline, CDR1 is KGHSH and CDR2 LQKENI. The CDR3 is made up of 17 amino acids. The V gene end was trimmed by 3 bases and the J gene end by 5 bases; junction bases not matched to a gene: 8. The CDR3: CASSPRLTSGRAETQYF. CDR3 nucleotides: TGTGCCAGCTCACCCCGGCTGACTAGCGGGAGGGCGGAGACCCAGTACTTC.

V usage is TRBV2 and J usage is TRBJ1-6, with 7 bases that match TRBD1. This CDR3 region has 12 residues. Germline-derived CDR1 and CDR2 are SNHLY and FYNNEI. With V trimmed by 4 bases and J by 15 bases, 6 bases remained unmatched. CDR3: CASSVRDSLLHF. CDR3 bases: TGTGCCAGCAGTGTCCGGGACAGCCTCCTCCACTTT.

The chain joins TRBV6-5 to TRBJ1-2; D gene unclear. Per the germline V gene, CDR1 is MNHEY and CDR2 is SVGAGI. The CDR3 contains 14 residues. Trimming removed 6 bases from V and 4 bases from J, with 15 bases in between. The CDR3 is CASSNAAAGYGYTF. The CDR3 DNA reads as TGTGCCAGCAGCAACGCTGCTGCCGGCTATGGCTACACCTTC.

The gene calls are TRBV6-1 and TRBJ2-1; TRBD2 matches 8 bases. J gave up 12 bases and V 7 bases, and 14 bases lay outside the gene matches. Germline CDR1 and CDR2: MNHNS and SASEGT. The CDR3 is 14 amino acids. The CDR3, as DNA: TGTGCCAGCATAGCGGGGTTCCCCCCCAAGGGGCAGTTCTTC. This encodes CASIAGFPPKGQFF.

The rearrangement joins TRBV21-1 to TRBJ1-1; the table's TRBD1 call for D was not verified on the DNA. TRBV21-1 is a known pseudogene. The CDR3 has 14 residues. CDR3 protein: CASSAPGTESEAFF. The CDR3 bases are TGTGCCAGCAGCGCCCCCGGGACAGAGTCTGAAGCTTTCTTT.